This record looks at one T cell receptor (beta chain) sequence and its context. Its antigen remains unknown. These data originate in a study of cytomegalovirus exposure and HLA in healthy donors. Study-wide points: In the analysis, some V segments, TRBV6-2 and TRBV6-3 included, were excluded as indistinguishable. Among TCR beta chains of equal frequency, HLA-associated ones were more clonally expanded in a later analysis.

A multiplex PCR was run with 60 Vbeta primers and 13 Jbeta primers. TCRdb's table, derived via immunoSEQ multiplex PCR, lists solely in-frame clones and lacks some. This listing includes 100,000 to 150,000 clones. The CDR3 extends over 13 amino acids. Germline assignment: CDR1 MDHEN and CDR2 SYDVKM. V shed 6 bases and J shed 4 bases, with 13 bases lying between them. The study sampled nominally healthy donors, though unrecorded immune exposures were likely. V usage is TRBV28 and J usage is TRBJ2-7; TRBD2 is a possible D gene (5 bases). This receptor was obtained from a man aged 18 to 29 in good health and CMV-seronegative. Sequenced sample: PBMCs. CDR3 sequence reads: CASSSPGRYEQYF. The CDR3 region has the DNA TGTGCCAGCAGCTCCCCGGGGAGATACGAGCAGTACTTC.